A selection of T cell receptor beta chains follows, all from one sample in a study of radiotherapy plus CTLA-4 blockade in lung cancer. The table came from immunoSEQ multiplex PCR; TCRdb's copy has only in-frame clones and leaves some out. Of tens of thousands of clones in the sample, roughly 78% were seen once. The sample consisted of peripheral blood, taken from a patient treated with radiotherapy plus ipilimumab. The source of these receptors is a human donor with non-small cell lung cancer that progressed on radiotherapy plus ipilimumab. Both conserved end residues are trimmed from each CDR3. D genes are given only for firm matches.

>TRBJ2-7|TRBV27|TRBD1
ASSFGQGTYEQY
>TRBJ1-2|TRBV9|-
ASSVGDNGYT
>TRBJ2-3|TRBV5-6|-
ASSLGGLRSSTDTQY
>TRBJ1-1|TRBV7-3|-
ASSLTGTSNTEAF
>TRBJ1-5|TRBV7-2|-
ASSLVQYSNQPQH
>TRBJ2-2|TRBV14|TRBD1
ASSQVGQGALTGELF
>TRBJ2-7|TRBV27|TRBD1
ASSLTPGTGNEQY
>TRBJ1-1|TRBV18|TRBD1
ATGTDNTEAF
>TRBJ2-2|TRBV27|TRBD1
ASSLRTGTTNTGELF
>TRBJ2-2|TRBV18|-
ASFFDSGRELF
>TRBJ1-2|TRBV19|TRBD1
ASSIRDSRNYGYT
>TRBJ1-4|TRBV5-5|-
ASSLMGGASEGLF
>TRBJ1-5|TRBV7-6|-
ASSLAAGSNQPQH
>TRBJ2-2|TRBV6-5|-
ASSYSGENTGELF
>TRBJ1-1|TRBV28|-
ASLTGGGLNTEAF
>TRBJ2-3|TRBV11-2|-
ASSLVGDTQY
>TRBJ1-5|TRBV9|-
ASSVGARENQPQH
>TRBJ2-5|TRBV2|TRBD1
ASRRQGSNVETQY
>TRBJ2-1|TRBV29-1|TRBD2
SVDGQAGAGSYNEQF
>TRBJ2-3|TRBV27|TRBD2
ASSYTLAGGTDTQY
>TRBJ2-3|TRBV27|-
ASSLYRDTDTQY
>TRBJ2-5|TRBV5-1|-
ASSLELASLQETQY
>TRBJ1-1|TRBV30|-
AWRTRQANTEAF
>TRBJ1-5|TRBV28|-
ASSLYQGSNQPQH
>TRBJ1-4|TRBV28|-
ASSPAHGGGGEKLF
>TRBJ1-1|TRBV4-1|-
ASSQVLGNTEAF
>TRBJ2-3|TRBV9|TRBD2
ASSVTSPPDTQY
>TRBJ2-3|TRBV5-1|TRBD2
ASSFGTSGRASDTQY
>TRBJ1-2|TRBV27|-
ASSSTGSPGYT
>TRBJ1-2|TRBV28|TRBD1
ASAGPGQGLYGYT
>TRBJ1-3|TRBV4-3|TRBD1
ASSPGTASGNTIY
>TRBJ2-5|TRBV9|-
ASSPTGTPIQETQY
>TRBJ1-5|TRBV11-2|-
ASSLEAGNQPQH
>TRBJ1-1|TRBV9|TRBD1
ASSVDGGQTRTEAF
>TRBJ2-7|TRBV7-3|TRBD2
ASSLSTSGVPGGEQY
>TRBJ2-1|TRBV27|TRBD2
ASSVLAGANEQF
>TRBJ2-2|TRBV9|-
ASSVGSGGVGTGELF
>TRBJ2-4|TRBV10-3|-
AISVEQDIQY
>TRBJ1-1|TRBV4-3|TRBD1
ASSPQGFMNTEAF
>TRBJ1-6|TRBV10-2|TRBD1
ASNSGQGYSPLH